Following are 8 T cell receptor beta chains from one sample sequenced in a study of radiotherapy plus CTLA-4 blockade in lung cancer. Data came from immunoSEQ multiplex PCR; TCRdb stores just in-frame clones and leaves some out. The sample has over 60,000 clones; around 90% are singletons. Sequenced here: peripheral blood, sampled from a patient treated with radiotherapy plus ipilimumab. All receptors come from a human donor with non-small cell lung cancer who had stable disease on radiotherapy plus ipilimumab.

The chain couples TRBV5-1 to TRBJ2-3; TRBD2 aligns across 9 bases. Losses at the gene ends were 4 bases for V and 1 base for J; bases not matched to a gene: 7. CDR3 length equals 16 residues. Germline loops: CDR1 SGHRS, CDR2 YFSETQ. The CDR3: CASSDLLAGGTDTQYF. The CDR3 DNA follows: TGCGCCAGCAGCGACTTACTAGCGGGTGGCACAGATACGCAGTATTTT. The variable domain in full, with the rest retrieved from reference TRBV5-1 and TRBJ2-3, is KAGVTQTPRYLIKTRGQQVTLSCSPISGHRSVSWYQQTPGQGLQFLFEYFSETQRNKGNFPGRFSGRQFSNSRSEMNVSTLELGDSALYLCASSDLLAGGTDTQYFGPGTRLTVL.

The chain employs TRBV6-6 and TRBJ1-2; TRBD1 agrees at 10 bases. CDR3 size: 15 residues. The V segment lost 0 bases and the J segment 8 bases; nucleotides outside the gene matches: 6. Germline V gene lookup returns CDR1 MNHNY and CDR2 SVGAGI (reference sequence). CDR3: CASSYSNGQGEGYTF. The CDR3 DNA follows: TGTGCCAGCAGTTACTCGAACGGACAGGGGGAAGGCTACACCTTC.

The chain combines TRBV6-1 with TRBJ1-1, with D unresolved. There are 12 residues in the CDR3. CDR1 is MNHNS and CDR2 is SASEGT in the germline V gene. Trimming stripped 10 bases from V and 2 bases from J, with 11 bases between. CDR3: CAITDGNTEAFF. The CDR3 DNA is TGTGCCATTACAGACGGAAACACTGAAGCTTTCTTT.

V gene TRBV29-1 combines with J gene TRBJ2-5; the match to TRBD1 covers 8 bases. The CDR3 covers 11 residues. The ends lost 8 bases at V and 8 bases at J; junction bases unmatched: 7. The germline gives CDR1 SQVTM, CDR2 ANQGSEA. CDR3: CSSQDRETQYF. In DNA form, the CDR3 reads TGCAGCTCTCAGGACAGGGAAACCCAGTACTTC.

The V and J genes are TRBV7-6 and TRBJ2-7, with D uncertain. V was trimmed by 1 base and J by 6 bases, leaving 10 bases between them. CDR1 and CDR2 from the germline V gene are SGHVS and FNYEAQ. There are 13 residues in the CDR3. The CDR3 DNA reads TGTGCCAGCAGCTTAGGCGGTAACGGCGAGCAGTACTTC. It translates to CASSLGGNGEQYF.

The chain combines TRBV6-4 with TRBJ2-2; D may match TRBD1 or TRBD2 (5 bases each). Germline loops: CDR1 MRHNA, CDR2 SNTAGT. V dropped 2 bases and J dropped 7 bases, with 14 bases sitting between them. The CDR3 covers 15 residues. The chain's CDR3 is CASSDGTGDGGELFF. The CDR3 DNA sequence: TGTGCCAGCAGTGACGGGACCGGGGACGGCGGGGAGCTGTTTTTT.

In DNA form, the CDR3 reads TGTGCCAGCAGTTATTTTTCGGGAACACCCCTCCACTTT. It translates to CASSYFSGTPLHF. The genes are TRBV6-6 and TRBJ1-6; D is uncertain. Germline lookup yields CDR1 MNHNY and CDR2 SVGAGI (reference sequence). With 3 bases removed from V and 11 bases from J, the gap between germline ends came to 11 bases. This CDR3 has 13 residues.

The chain joins TRBV11-2 to TRBJ2-6; unclear D gene. The CDR3 loop spans 17 amino acids. In germline, CDR1 is SGHAT, CDR2 FQNNGV. The germline V and J ends were trimmed by 5 bases and 0 bases, with 14 bases remaining between them. CDR3 sequence (DNA): TGTGCCAGCAGCGAGGTCGGCAGGCCCTCTGGGGCCAACGTCCTGACTTTC. This translates into CASSEVGRPSGANVLTF.